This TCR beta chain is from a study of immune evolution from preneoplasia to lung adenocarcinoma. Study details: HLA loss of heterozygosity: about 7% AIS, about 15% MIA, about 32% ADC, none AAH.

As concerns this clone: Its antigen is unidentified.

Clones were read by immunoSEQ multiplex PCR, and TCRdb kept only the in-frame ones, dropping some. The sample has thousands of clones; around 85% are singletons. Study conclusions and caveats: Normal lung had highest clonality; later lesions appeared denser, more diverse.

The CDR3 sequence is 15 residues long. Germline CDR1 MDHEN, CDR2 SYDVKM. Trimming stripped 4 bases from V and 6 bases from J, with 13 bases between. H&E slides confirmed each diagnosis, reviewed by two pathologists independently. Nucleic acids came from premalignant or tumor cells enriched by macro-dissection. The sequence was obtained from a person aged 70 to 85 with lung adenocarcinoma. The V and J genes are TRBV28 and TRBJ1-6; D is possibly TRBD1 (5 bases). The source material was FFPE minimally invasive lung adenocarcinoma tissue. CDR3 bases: TGTGCCAGCAGTTCTCCGACAGAGCGTAATTCACCCCTCCACTTT. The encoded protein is CASSSPTERNSPLHF.